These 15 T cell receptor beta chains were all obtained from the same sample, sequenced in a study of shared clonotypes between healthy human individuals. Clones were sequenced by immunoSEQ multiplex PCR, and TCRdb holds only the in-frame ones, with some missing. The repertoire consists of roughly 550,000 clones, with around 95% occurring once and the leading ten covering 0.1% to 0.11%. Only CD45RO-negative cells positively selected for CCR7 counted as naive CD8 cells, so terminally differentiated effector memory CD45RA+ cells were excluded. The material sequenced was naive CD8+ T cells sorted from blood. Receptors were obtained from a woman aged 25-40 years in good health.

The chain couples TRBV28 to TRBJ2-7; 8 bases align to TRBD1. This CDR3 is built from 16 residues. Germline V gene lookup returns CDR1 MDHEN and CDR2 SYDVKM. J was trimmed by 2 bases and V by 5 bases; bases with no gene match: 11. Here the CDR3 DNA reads TGTGCCAGCAGTCCCGAAGGACAGGGTCTCCCCTACGAGCAGTACTTC. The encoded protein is CASSPEGQGLPYEQYF.

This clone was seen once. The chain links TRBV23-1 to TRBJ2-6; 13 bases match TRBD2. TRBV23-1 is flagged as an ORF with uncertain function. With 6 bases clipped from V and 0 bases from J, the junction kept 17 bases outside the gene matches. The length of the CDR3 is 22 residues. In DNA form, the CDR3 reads TGCGCCAGCAGGCCGCGGGGGACTAGCGGGGACCAATTTCGCTCTGGGGCCAACGTCCTGACTTTC. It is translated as CASRPRGTSGDQFRSGANVLTF.

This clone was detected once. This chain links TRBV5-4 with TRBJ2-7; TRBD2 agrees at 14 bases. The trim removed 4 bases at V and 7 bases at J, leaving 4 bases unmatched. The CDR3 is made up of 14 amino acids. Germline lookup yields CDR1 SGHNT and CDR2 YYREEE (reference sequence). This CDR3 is CASSGGLAGAEQYF. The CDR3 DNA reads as TGTGCCAGCAGCGGGGGACTAGCGGGAGCGGAGCAGTACTTC.

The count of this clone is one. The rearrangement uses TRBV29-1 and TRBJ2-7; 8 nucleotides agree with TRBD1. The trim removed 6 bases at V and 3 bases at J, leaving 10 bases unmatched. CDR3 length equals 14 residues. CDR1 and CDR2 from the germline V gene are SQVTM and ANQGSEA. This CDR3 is CSVDSGQGNYEQYF. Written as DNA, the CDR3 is TGCAGCGTCGACAGCGGACAGGGAAACTACGAGCAGTACTTC.

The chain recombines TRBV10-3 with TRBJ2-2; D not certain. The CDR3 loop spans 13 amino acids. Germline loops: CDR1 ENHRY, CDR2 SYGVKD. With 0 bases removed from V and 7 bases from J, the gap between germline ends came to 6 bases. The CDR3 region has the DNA TGTGCCATCAGTGAGTCCGACGGCGGGGAGCTGTTTTTT. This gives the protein CAISESDGGELFF.

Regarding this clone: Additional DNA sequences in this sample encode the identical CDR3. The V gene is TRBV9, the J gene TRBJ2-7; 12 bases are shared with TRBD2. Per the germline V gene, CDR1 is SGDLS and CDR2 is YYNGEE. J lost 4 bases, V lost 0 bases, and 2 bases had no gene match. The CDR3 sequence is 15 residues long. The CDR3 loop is CASSVGTSGRYEQYF. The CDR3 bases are TGTGCCAGCAGCGTAGGTACTAGCGGGAGGTACGAGCAGTACTTC.

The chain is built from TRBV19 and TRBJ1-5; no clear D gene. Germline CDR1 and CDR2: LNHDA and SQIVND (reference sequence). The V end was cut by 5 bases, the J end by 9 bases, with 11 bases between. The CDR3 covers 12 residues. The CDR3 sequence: CASSPDWRPQHF. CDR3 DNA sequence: TGTGCCAGTAGTCCGGACTGGCGGCCCCAGCATTTT.

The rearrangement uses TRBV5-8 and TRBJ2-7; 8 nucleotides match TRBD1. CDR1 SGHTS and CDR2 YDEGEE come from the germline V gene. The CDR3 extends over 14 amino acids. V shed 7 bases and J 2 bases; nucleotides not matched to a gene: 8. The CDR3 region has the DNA TGTGCCAGCGATACCGGGACAGGTGCCTACGAGCAGTACTTC. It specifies CASDTGTGAYEQYF. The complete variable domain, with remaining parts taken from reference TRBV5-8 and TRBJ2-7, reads EAGVTQSPTHLIKTRGQQATLRCSPISGHTSVYWYQQALGLGLQFLLWYDEGEERNRGNFPPRFSGRQFPNYSSELNVNALELEDSALYLCASDTGTGAYEQYFGPGTRLTVT.

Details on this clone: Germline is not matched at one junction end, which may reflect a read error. DNA for the CDR3: TGTGCCAGCAGTTACACTCAGGGCTACCAGCAGTACTTC. It specifies CASSYTQGYQQYF. This sequence joins TRBV6-5 and TRBJ2-7; perhaps TRBD1 as D (5 bases). Germline-derived CDR1 and CDR2 are MNHEY and SVGAGI. This CDR3 spans 13 amino acids.

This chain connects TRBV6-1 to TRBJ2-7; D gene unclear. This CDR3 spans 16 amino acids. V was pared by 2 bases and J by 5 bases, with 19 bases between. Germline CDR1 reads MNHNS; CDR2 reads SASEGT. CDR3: CASSELVGSTTHEQYF. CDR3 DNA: TGTGCCAGCAGTGAACTTGTAGGGTCAACCACCCACGAGCAGTACTTC.

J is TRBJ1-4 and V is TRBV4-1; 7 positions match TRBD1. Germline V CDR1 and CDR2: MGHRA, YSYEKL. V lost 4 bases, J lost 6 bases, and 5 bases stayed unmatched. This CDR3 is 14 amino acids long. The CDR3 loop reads CASSPRDRDEKLFF. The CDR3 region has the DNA TGCGCCAGCAGCCCCCGGGACAGAGATGAAAAACTGTTTTTT.

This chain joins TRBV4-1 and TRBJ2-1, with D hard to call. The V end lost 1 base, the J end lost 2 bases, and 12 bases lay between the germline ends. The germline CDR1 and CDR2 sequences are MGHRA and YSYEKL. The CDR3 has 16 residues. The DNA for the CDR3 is TGCGCCAGCAGCCAAGGAACCGTGGAACCCTACAATGAGCAGTTCTTC. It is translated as CASSQGTVEPYNEQFF.

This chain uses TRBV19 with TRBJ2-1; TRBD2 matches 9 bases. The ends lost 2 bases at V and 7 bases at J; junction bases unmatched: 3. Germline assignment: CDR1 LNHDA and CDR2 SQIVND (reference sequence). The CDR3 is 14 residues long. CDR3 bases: TGTGCCAGTAGTATACTAGCGGGAACTAATGAGCAGTTCTTC. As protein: CASSILAGTNEQFF. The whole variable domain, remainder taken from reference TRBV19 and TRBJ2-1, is DGGITQSPKYLFRKEGQNVTLSCEQNLNHDAMYWYRQDPGQGLRLIYYSQIVNDFQKGDIAEGYSVSREKKESFPLTVTSAQKNPTAFYLCASSILAGTNEQFFGPGTRLTVL.

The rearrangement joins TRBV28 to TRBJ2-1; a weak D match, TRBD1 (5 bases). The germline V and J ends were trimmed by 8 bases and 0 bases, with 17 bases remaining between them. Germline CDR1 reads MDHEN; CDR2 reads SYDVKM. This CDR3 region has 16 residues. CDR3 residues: CASSTQGGSSYNEQFF. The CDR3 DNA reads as TGTGCCAGCTCCACTCAGGGCGGAAGCTCCTACAATGAGCAGTTCTTC.

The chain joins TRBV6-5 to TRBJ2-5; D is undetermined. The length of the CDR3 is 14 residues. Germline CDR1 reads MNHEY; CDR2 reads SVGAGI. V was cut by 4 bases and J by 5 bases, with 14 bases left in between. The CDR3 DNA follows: TGTGCCAGCAGTTCCACGCCAGGCAGGGAGACCCAGTACTTC. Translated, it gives CASSSTPGRETQYF.